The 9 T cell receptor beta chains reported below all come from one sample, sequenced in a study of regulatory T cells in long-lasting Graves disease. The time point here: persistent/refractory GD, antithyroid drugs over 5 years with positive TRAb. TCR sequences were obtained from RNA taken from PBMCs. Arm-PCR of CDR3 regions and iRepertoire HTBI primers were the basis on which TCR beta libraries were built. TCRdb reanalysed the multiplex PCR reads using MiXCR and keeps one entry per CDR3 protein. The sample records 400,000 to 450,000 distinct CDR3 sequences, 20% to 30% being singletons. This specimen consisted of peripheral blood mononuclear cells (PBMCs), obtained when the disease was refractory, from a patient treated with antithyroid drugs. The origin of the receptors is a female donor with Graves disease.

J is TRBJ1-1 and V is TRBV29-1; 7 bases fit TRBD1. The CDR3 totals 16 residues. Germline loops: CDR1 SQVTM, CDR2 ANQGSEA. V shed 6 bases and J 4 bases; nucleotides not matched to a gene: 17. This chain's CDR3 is CSVSTRTGSYGTEAFF. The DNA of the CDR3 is TGCAGCGTAAGCACCAGGACAGGTTCTTATGGCACTGAAGCTTTCTTT.

CDR3 sequence reads: CATGTEVQAFF. CDR3 bases: TGTGCCACCGGGACGGAGGTTCAAGCTTTCTTT. The chain carries TRBV10-3 and TRBJ1-1; maybe TRBD1 (5 bases). V lost 10 bases and J 9 bases, leaving 15 bases between the germline ends. The CDR3 is made up of 11 amino acids. The germline V gene encodes CDR1 ENHRY and CDR2 SYGVKD.

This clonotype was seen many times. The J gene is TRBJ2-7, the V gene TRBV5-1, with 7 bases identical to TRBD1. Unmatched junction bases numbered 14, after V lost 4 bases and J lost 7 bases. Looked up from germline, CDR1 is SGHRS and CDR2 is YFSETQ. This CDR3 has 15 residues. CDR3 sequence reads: CASSPRQGPTFEQYF. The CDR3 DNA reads TGCGCCAGCAGCCCGAGACAGGGACCTACCTTTGAGCAGTACTTC.

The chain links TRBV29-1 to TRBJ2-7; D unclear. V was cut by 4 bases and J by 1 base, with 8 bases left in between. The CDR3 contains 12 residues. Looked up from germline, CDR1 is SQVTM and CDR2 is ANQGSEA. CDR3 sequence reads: CSVVLGSYEQYF. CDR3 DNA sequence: TGCAGCGTTGTGTTGGGTTCCTACGAGCAGTACTTC.

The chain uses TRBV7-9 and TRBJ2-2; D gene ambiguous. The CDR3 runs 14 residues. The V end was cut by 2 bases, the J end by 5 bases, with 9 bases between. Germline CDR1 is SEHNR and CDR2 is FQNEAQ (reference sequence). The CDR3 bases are TGTGCCAGCAGCTTAAGGTCGGTGACCGGGGAGCTGTTTTTT. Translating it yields CASSLRSVTGELFF.

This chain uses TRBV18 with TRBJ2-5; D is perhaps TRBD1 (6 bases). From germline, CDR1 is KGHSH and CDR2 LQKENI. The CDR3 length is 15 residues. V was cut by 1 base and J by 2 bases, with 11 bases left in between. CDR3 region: CASSPQMDSQETQYF. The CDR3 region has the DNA TGTGCCAGCTCACCACAGATGGACAGTCAAGAGACCCAGTACTTC.

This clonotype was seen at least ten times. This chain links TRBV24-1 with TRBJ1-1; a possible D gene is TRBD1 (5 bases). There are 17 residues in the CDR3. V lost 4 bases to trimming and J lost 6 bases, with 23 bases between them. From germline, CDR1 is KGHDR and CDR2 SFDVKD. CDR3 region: CATSDWTPGPYNAEAFF. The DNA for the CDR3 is TGTGCCACCAGTGACTGGACCCCGGGACCTTACAACGCTGAAGCTTTCTTT.

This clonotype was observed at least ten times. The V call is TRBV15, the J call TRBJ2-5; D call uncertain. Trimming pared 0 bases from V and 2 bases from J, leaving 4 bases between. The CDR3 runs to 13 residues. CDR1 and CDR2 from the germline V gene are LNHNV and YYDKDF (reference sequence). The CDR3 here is CATSRDLQETQYF. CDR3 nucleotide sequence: TGTGCCACCAGCAGAGATCTTCAAGAGACCCAGTACTTC.

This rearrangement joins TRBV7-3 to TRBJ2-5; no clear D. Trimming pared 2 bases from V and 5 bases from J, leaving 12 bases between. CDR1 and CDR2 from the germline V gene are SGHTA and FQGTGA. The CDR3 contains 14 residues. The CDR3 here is CASSLGLTDETQYF. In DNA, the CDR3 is TGTGCCAGCAGCTTAGGGCTCACCGACGAGACCCAGTACTTC.